This TCR beta chain is drawn from a study of cytomegalovirus exposure and HLA in healthy donors. For the study at large: The same platform was used for the 100 to 150 validation repertoires and the roughly 600 first-cohort repertoires, a later analysis reported. Study outcomes and limitations: Across donors, most TCRs were seen rarely, yet some public ones were widespread.

Germline CDR1 and CDR2: SNHLY and FYNNEI. This CDR3 is 15 amino acids long. V dropped 8 bases and J dropped 0; count of bases not matched to a gene: 5. A note on this clone: Antigen specificity is unknown.

Profiling relied on immunoSEQ multiplex PCR, and the TCRdb table lists in-frame clones only, not all of them. The data hold some 160,000 clones, with approximately 91% observed a single time. The sequence was collected from a man between 18 and 29 years old in good health and CMV-seronegative. Sequenced input: PBMCs. The rearrangement links TRBV2 to TRBJ2-3, with 10 bases fitting TRBD2. CDR3 DNA: TGTGCCAGCGACCGGACTAGCGGTAGCACAGATACGCAGTATTTT. The encoded protein is CASDRTSGSTDTQYF.